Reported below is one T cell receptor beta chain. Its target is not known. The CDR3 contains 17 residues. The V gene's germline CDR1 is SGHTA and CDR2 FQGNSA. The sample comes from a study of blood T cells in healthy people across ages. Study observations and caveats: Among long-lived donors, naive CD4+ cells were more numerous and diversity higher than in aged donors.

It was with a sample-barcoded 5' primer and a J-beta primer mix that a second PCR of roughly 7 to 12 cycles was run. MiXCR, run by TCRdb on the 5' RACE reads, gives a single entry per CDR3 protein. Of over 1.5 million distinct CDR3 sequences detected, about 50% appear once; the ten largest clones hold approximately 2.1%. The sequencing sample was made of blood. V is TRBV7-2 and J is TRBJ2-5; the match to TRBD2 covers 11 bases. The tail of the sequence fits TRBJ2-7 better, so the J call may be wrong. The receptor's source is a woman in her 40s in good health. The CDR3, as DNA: TGTGCCAGCAGCCCCTATGGTCTAGCGGGGGGACACTACGAGCAGTACTTC. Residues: CASSPYGLAGGHYEQYF.